This TCR beta chain comes out of a study of beta chain features in type 1 diabetes. At the level of the study: Comparable age, gender and cell yields were observed in patients relative to healthy donors. The samples had 100 million to 140 million sorted cells examined in all.

The authors reverse transcribed all of the isolated RNA, so sequencing captured expressed TCRB transcripts. Assay used: immunoSEQ multiplex PCR; TCRdb lists only in-frame clones, some missing. The repertoire holds 150,000 to 200,000 clones, approximately 9% seen once, with over 0.45% in the top ten. Sorting of CD4+ naive, central memory, regulatory and stem cell-like memory cells was performed via CD45RO/CCR7/CD25/CD127/CD95/CD27. All sorted populations exceeded 98% purity. CDR3 length equals 15 residues. Unmatched junction bases numbered 3, after V lost 0 bases and J lost 3 bases. Germline CDR1 is SGHRS and CDR2 is YFSETQ. Study-wide results and caveats: Within each of all four CD4+ subsets, Type 1 diabetes patients had TCRB CDR3s that were moderately but significantly shorter.

With respect to this clone: Its cognate antigen is unknown.

This sequence was found in a woman aged 18 to 35 with type 1 diabetes. Sequencing was carried out using central memory CD4+ T cells from blood. The chain recombines TRBV5-1 with TRBJ2-7, with 10 bases matching TRBD2. CDR3 sequence reads: CASSLDGTSDYEQYF. The CDR3, as DNA: TGCGCCAGCAGCTTGGACGGGACTAGCGACTACGAGCAGTACTTC.